Shown below are 11 T cell receptor beta chains from a single sample sequenced in a study of blood T cell repertoires in COVID-19. This table comes from immunoSEQ multiplex PCR, and its TCRdb copy is limited to in-frame clones, with some not included. The sample lists about 220,000 clones; roughly 80% were seen once. Sequences were obtained from peripheral blood. The receptors stem from a man aged 30 to 39 with active or convalescent COVID-19.

The chain combines TRBV3-1 (or the pseudogene TRBV3-2) with TRBJ1-2; D is possibly TRBD1 (6 bases). V lost 4 bases to trimming and J lost 0 bases, with 6 bases between them. The CDR3 loop spans 13 amino acids. Germline V gene lookup returns CDR1 LGHDT and CDR2 YNNKEL (reference sequence). The CDR3 DNA reads as TGTGCCAGCAGCCGGACAGCTAACTATGGCTACACCTTC. This encodes CASSRTANYGYTF.

This chain joins TRBV4-1 and TRBJ2-7, with 12 bases aligning to TRBD2. Trimming took 4 bases from V and 3 from J; bases not matched to a gene: 16. The CDR3 has 19 residues. Germline V lookup: CDR1 MGHRA, CDR2 YSYEKL. The CDR3 spells CASSLRTSGIRDLSYEQYF. The CDR3 DNA reads as TGCGCCAGCAGCCTGCGGACTAGCGGGATTCGAGATCTCAGCTACGAGCAGTACTTC.

This clone was seen just once. The J gene is TRBJ2-1, the V gene TRBV4-3, with D perhaps matching TRBD2 (6 bases). The CDR3 loop spans 17 amino acids. Germline V CDR1 and CDR2: LGHNA, YSLEER. Trimming took 0 bases from V and 0 from J, leaving 12 bases between them. Written as DNA, the CDR3 is TGCGCCAGCAGCCAAGACCGATTAGCGGTCTCCTACAATGAGCAGTTCTTC. It yields the protein CASSQDRLAVSYNEQFF.

This clone was found once. V is TRBV2 and J is TRBJ1-5; the match to TRBD1 covers 7 bases. Germline lookup yields CDR1 SNHLY and CDR2 FYNNEI. V shed 6 bases, J shed 2 bases, and the junction held 13 bases outside the gene matches. CDR3 length: 17 amino acids. CDR3 region: CASRESIYRGGNQPQHF. As DNA, the CDR3 is TGTGCCAGCAGAGAATCTATCTACAGGGGAGGCAATCAGCCCCAGCATTTT.

The chain uses TRBV4-3 and TRBJ1-5; 8 bases line up with TRBD1. V dropped 0 bases and J dropped 3; count of bases not matched to a gene: 13. The CDR3 is made up of 19 amino acids. Germline CDR1 is LGHNA and CDR2 is YSLEER. In DNA form, the CDR3 reads TGCGCCAGCAGCCAAGAGGTCGACACAGGGGGGACTTACAATCAGCCCCAGCATTTT. Residues: CASSQEVDTGGTYNQPQHF.

The V and J genes are TRBV18 and TRBJ1-2, with TRBD1 matching over 8 bases. Per the germline V gene, CDR1 is KGHSH and CDR2 is LQKENI. The V gene end was trimmed by 1 base and the J gene end by 4 bases; junction bases not matched to a gene: 5. The CDR3 is made up of 15 amino acids. CDR3 in amino acids: CASSPQPGGGYGYTF. In DNA, the CDR3 is TGTGCCAGCTCACCACAACCAGGGGGCGGCTATGGCTACACCTTC.

This chain links TRBV28 with TRBJ1-6; D is perhaps TRBD1 (5 bases). The CDR3 is made up of 15 amino acids. Germline CDR1 reads MDHEN; CDR2 reads SYDVKM. Trimming removed 3 bases at V and 7 bases at J, with 13 bases between. The CDR3 sequence is CASSLERGTNSPLHF. In DNA form, the CDR3 reads TGTGCCAGCAGTTTGGAGCGGGGGACCAATTCACCCCTCCACTTT.

The chain uses TRBV7-2 and TRBJ2-7; tentative D call: TRBD1 (6 bases). V was cut by 5 bases and J by 1 base, with 18 bases left in between. The CDR3 totals 16 residues. From germline, CDR1 is SGHTA and CDR2 FQGNSA. The DNA for the CDR3 is TGTGCCAGCAGCCACACCGGACCGGGACAATCCTACGAGCAGTACTTC. Translating gives CASSHTGPGQSYEQYF.

This clone was found once. The genes are TRBV28 and TRBJ2-7; weak D call: TRBD2 (5 bases). This CDR3 is built from 14 residues. Germline V gene sequence: CDR1 MDHEN, CDR2 SYDVKM. Trimming stripped 3 bases from V and 6 bases from J, with 15 bases between. CDR3 DNA: TGTGCCAGCAGTTTGGGAAAGACTGGGAGCGAGCAGTACTTC. It specifies CASSLGKTGSEQYF.

This chain links TRBV5-4 with TRBJ1-3, with D perhaps TRBD1 (6 bases). This CDR3 is 16 amino acids long. Trimming removed 4 bases at V and 1 base at J, with 15 bases between. Germline V gene sequence: CDR1 SGHNT, CDR2 YYREEE (reference sequence). CDR3 in DNA: TGTGCCAGCAGCCCGGGGGGGGCCGGTTCTGGAAACACCATATATTTT. Translating it yields CASSPGGAGSGNTIYF. Full variable domain (outside the CDR3, taken from reference TRBV5-4 and TRBJ1-3): ETGVTQSPTHLIKTRGQQVTLRCSSQSGHNTVSWYQQALGQGPQFIFQYYREEENGRGNFPPRFSGLQFPNYSSELNVNALELDDSALYLCASSPGGAGSGNTIYFGEGSWLTVV.

The V call is TRBV19, the J call TRBJ2-1, with D possibly TRBD2 on 5 matching bases. The CDR3 sequence is 12 residues long. Trimming took off 6 bases at V and 9 bases at J, with 12 bases between the two ends. CDR1 is LNHDA and CDR2 is SQIVND in the germline V gene (reference sequence). CDR3 DNA: TGTGCCAGTAGCCCCTACGCGGGTGAGCAGTTCTTC. Its protein is CASSPYAGEQFF.